The clone carrying this T cell receptor (beta chain) came up a few times. The antigen remains undetermined. Overall study results and limits: Tumor memory CD4+ T cell TCR gene usage was found to cluster with blood and lymph node memory CD4+ cells and with lymph node naive CD4+ cells.

The V gene lost 5 bases and the J gene lost 0 bases, with 14 bases spanning the gap. The CDR3 totals 16 residues. Full-length variable regions came from constant-region reverse primers plus semi-nested Nested Universal Primer A PCR. TCRdb re-called the 5' RACE reads through MiXCR, storing one row per CDR3 protein. The profile shows 60,000 to 65,000 distinct CDR3 sequences, less than 25% of them singletons. Memory CD4+ cells were defined as CD4+CD45RO+CD25-. The chain couples TRBV12-3 or TRBV12-4 to TRBJ2-1; D remains unclear. Material for sequencing was memory CD4+ T cells sorted from a lymph node. Subset here: memory CD4+ T cells, CD4+CD45RO+CD25-. The TCR originated in a female donor with breast cancer. The CDR3 coding sequence is TGTGCCAGCAGTCCGAGGACCCAAAGCTCCTACAATGAGCAGTTCTTC. Residues: CASSPRTQSSYNEQFF.